This entry lists 29 T cell receptor beta chains sequenced from one sample in a study of blood T cell repertoires in COVID-19. Profiled with immunoSEQ multiplex PCR; TCRdb holds only in-frame clones, not every one. In the table there are 200,000 to 250,000 clones, approximately 86% of which are singletons. The sample consisted of peripheral blood. The origin of the receptors is a woman in her forties or fifties with COVID-19, enrolled during active disease.

The V call is TRBV27, the J call TRBJ2-2; TRBD2 aligns across 10 bases. Looked up from germline, CDR1 is MNHEY and CDR2 is SMNVEV (reference sequence). V lost 3 bases and J lost 0; bases outside the gene matches: 4. The CDR3 sequence is 17 residues long. CDR3 amino acids: CASSFLSGGPNTGELFF. In DNA form, the CDR3 reads TGTGCCAGCAGTTTCCTTAGCGGGGGGCCGAACACCGGGGAGCTGTTTTTT.

V gene TRBV7-8 combines with J gene TRBJ1-5, with 7 bases identical to TRBD1. The V segment lost 6 bases and the J segment 0 bases; nucleotides outside the gene matches: 5. This CDR3 region has 15 residues. Germline CDR1 is SGHVS and CDR2 is FQNEAQ. CDR3 nucleotides: TGTGCCAGCAGGCCGTCAGGGGGTAGCAATCAGCCCCAGCATTTT. Its protein is CASRPSGGSNQPQHF.

This clone was recorded at least ten times. The same CDR3 arises from other DNA sequences in this sample as well. The chain joins TRBV3-1 (or the pseudogene TRBV3-2) to TRBJ1-6, with 7 bases that match TRBD1. This CDR3 spans 14 amino acids. Germline V gives CDR1 LGHDT, CDR2 YNNKEL (reference sequence). V trimming: 3 bases; J trimming: 6 bases; junction bases outside the gene matches: 2. CDR3 residues: CASSQTGSNSPLHF. CDR3 sequence (DNA): TGTGCCAGCAGCCAGACAGGGAGTAATTCACCCCTCCACTTT.

This chain uses TRBV5-1 with TRBJ2-7; D gene ambiguous. The CDR3 totals 13 residues. Germline V gene sequence: CDR1 SGHRS, CDR2 YFSETQ. Trimming pared 0 bases from V and 2 bases from J, leaving 6 bases between. The CDR3 reads CASSLGPAYEQYF. In DNA, the CDR3 is TGCGCCAGCAGCTTGGGTCCGGCCTACGAGCAGTACTTC.

V usage is TRBV16 and J usage is TRBJ2-1; possibly TRBD2 for D (5 bases). Germline V gene lookup returns CDR1 KGHSY and CDR2 FQNENV. This CDR3 spans 12 amino acids. Trimming removed 4 bases at V and 6 bases at J, with 7 bases between. Here the CDR3 reads CASSRTGNEQFF. The CDR3 bases are TGTGCCAGCAGCCGGACTGGCAATGAGCAGTTCTTC.

V usage is TRBV6-1 and J usage is TRBJ2-5; possible D gene TRBD1, 5 bases. The CDR3 is 14 residues long. Trimming pared 3 bases from V and 4 bases from J, leaving 12 bases between. CDR1 is MNHNS and CDR2 is SASEGT in the germline V gene. The CDR3 protein is CASSERLRGETQYF. The CDR3 coding sequence is TGTGCCAGCAGTGAGCGGCTTAGGGGAGAGACCCAGTACTTC.

The chain carries TRBV11-1 and TRBJ1-1; D perhaps matches TRBD1 (5 bases). Deletions cut 5 bases from V and 1 base from J, with 8 bases between. Germline assignment: CDR1 SGHAT and CDR2 FQDESV (reference sequence). The length of the CDR3 is 13 residues. In DNA form, the CDR3 reads TGTGCCAGCAGCCGAACAGGGAACACTGAAGCTTTCTTT. This sequence encodes CASSRTGNTEAFF.

This chain connects TRBV19 to TRBJ2-1, with TRBD1 matching over 10 bases. J gave up 0 bases and V 4 bases, and 6 bases lay outside the gene matches. This CDR3 is 17 amino acids long. Germline-derived CDR1 and CDR2 are LNHDA and SQIVND (reference sequence). For the CDR3, the DNA is TGTGCCAGTAGTACGGGACAGGGGCAGAGCTCCTACAATGAGCAGTTCTTC. This translates into CASSTGQGQSSYNEQFF. Based on the CDR3 plus reference TRBV19 and TRBJ2-1, the full variable domain is DGGITQSPKYLFRKEGQNVTLSCEQNLNHDAMYWYRQDPGQGLRLIYYSQIVNDFQKGDIAEGYSVSREKKESFPLTVTSAQKNPTAFYLCASSTGQGQSSYNEQFFGPGTRLTVL.

The chain couples TRBV6-5 to TRBJ1-5; possibly TRBD1 for D (5 bases). The germline V and J ends were trimmed by 10 bases and 3 bases, with 16 bases remaining between them. CDR1 and CDR2 (germline): MNHEY, SVGAGI. The CDR3 has 14 residues. This CDR3 reads CATTPAGDNQPQHF. The DNA of the CDR3 is TGTGCCACGACTCCCGCGGGGGACAATCAGCCCCAGCATTTT.

The V call is TRBV9, the J call TRBJ2-5; TRBD2 matches 8 bases. Losses at the gene ends were 2 bases for V and 5 bases for J; bases not matched to a gene: 11. This CDR3 region has 16 residues. Germline V gene data show CDR1 as SGDLS and CDR2 as YYNGEE. The CDR3 DNA sequence: TGTGCCAGCAGCGTGGGAACCGGGACTAGTTCGGAGACCCAGTACTTC. Protein: CASSVGTGTSSETQYF.

This rearrangement joins TRBV5-4 to TRBJ2-7; tentatively, D is TRBD2 (6 bases). Germline V gene lookup returns CDR1 SGHNT and CDR2 YYREEE (reference sequence). Trimming left V 4 bases short and J 7 bases short, with 9 bases between. This CDR3 has 11 amino acids. The CDR3 nucleotides read TGTGCCAGCAGCGTAGGAGGGGAGCAGTACTTC. This translates into CASSVGGEQYF.

This chain uses TRBV29-1 with TRBJ2-3, with a tentative D call TRBD2 (5 bases). V gave up 3 bases and J gave up 1 base, with 14 bases separating them. The CDR3 extends over 15 amino acids. The germline V gene encodes CDR1 SQVTM and CDR2 ANQGSEA. The CDR3 bases are TGCAGCGTTGAGGAGAGGGTGGTTCGCACAGATACGCAGTATTTT. The encoded protein is CSVEERVVRTDTQYF.

The chain carries TRBV10-1 and TRBJ1-4; D not resolved. With 2 bases removed from V and 2 bases from J, the gap between germline ends came to 9 bases. The CDR3 totals 15 residues. In germline, CDR1 is WNHNN, CDR2 SYGVQD (reference sequence). CDR3 DNA: TGCGCCAGCAGTGAGCCGGAGAAGACTAATGAAAAACTGTTTTTT. Encoded protein: CASSEPEKTNEKLFF.

The chain is built from TRBV2 and TRBJ2-3; TRBD1 matches at 9 bases. Germline CDR1 is SNHLY and CDR2 is FYNNEI. V shed 5 bases and J 4 bases; nucleotides not matched to a gene: 10. This CDR3 is 16 amino acids long. In nucleotides, the CDR3 is TGTGCCAGCAGTATACAGGGACAGGGAGGTGCAGATACGCAGTATTTT. Translated, it gives CASSIQGQGGADTQYF. Using reference TRBV2 and TRBJ2-3 for the parts outside the CDR3, the full variable domain is EPEVTQTPSHQVTQMGQEVILRCVPISNHLYFYWYRQILGQKVEFLVSFYNNEISEKSEIFDDQFSVERPDGSNFTLKIRSTKLEDSAMYFCASSIQGQGGADTQYFGPGTRLTVL.

This chain connects TRBV10-3 to TRBJ2-2, with D possibly being TRBD1 (6 bases). V was clipped by 2 bases and J by 4 bases, with 8 bases between them. The CDR3 is 14 amino acids. Looked up from germline, CDR1 is ENHRY and CDR2 is SYGVKD. The chain's CDR3 is CAISEGQFTGELFF. The CDR3 coding sequence is TGTGCCATCAGTGAGGGACAGTTCACCGGGGAGCTGTTTTTT.

The chain links TRBV6-5 to TRBJ1-2; D gene ambiguous. Trimming cost V 0 bases and J 9 bases, with 14 bases left between them. Looked up from germline, CDR1 is MNHEY and CDR2 is SVGAGI. The CDR3 is 14 amino acids. CDR3 loop: CASSYSGPEGRYTF. CDR3 bases: TGTGCCAGCAGTTACTCGGGTCCGGAGGGTCGCTACACCTTC.

The chain links TRBV5-4 to TRBJ2-7; 12 bases match TRBD1. V was clipped by 4 bases and J by 4 bases; unmatched bases: 3. Per germline, CDR1 SGHNT and CDR2 YYREEE (reference sequence). CDR3 length: 14 amino acids. The CDR3 coding sequence is TGTGCCAGCAGCGGGACAGGGGGCCAATACGAGCAGTACTTC. Protein sequence: CASSGTGGQYEQYF.

The chain uses TRBV3-1 (or the pseudogene TRBV3-2) and TRBJ1-2; D is uncertain. The CDR3 sequence is 15 residues long. Germline CDR1 reads LGHDT; CDR2 reads YNNKEL (reference sequence). The V end was cut by 2 bases, the J end by 4 bases, with 14 bases between. The chain's CDR3 is CASSQIPIVGYGYTF. Written as DNA, the CDR3 is TGTGCCAGCAGCCAAATACCAATAGTTGGCTATGGCTACACCTTC.

The V gene is TRBV20-1, the J gene TRBJ2-5; D is possibly TRBD1 (7 bases). Germline V gene data show CDR1 as DFQATT and CDR2 as SNEGSKA (reference sequence). This CDR3 is built from 11 residues. V lost 2 bases, J lost 13 bases, and 14 bases lay in between. CDR3 DNA sequence: TGCAGTGCTAGAACAGGGGAGGCCATGTACTTC. It specifies CSARTGEAMYF.

The chain is built from TRBV5-5 and TRBJ2-7; weak D call: TRBD2 (6 bases). Germline V gives CDR1 SGHKS, CDR2 YYEKEE (reference sequence). V gave up 0 bases and J gave up 0 bases, with 19 bases separating them. The CDR3 totals 18 residues. CDR3 sequence reads: CASSLGAIGRDLSYEQYV. CDR3 sequence (DNA): TGTGCCAGCAGCTTGGGGGCAATCGGGCGGGATCTCTCCTACGAGCAGTACGTC.

This clone was recorded once. This CDR3 reads CASSVGGTGVQPQHF. The CDR3 DNA reads as TGTGCCAGCAGCGTAGGAGGGACAGGGGTTCAGCCCCAGCATTTT. The chain has TRBV9 and TRBJ1-5, with 10 bases lining up with TRBD1. Per germline, CDR1 SGDLS and CDR2 YYNGEE. The CDR3 runs 15 residues. Trimming at V came to 0 bases and at J to 6 bases, leaving 3 bases not matched to a gene.

The chain recombines TRBV7-2 with TRBJ1-2; unclear D gene. Germline lookup yields CDR1 SGHTA and CDR2 FQGNSA. V lost 10 bases to trimming and J lost 8 bases, with 14 bases between them. This CDR3 spans 11 amino acids. The DNA of the CDR3 is TGTGCCATCGAACTGGGGAGAGGCTACACCTTC. It translates to CAIELGRGYTF.

The gene calls are TRBV6-5 and TRBJ2-1; 16 bases agree with TRBD2. The germline CDR1 and CDR2 sequences are MNHEY and SVGAGI. After removal of 4 bases from V and 9 bases from J, the junction contained 6 bases not matched to a gene. This CDR3 has 16 residues. DNA for the CDR3: TGTGCCAGCAGTTCCGAGGGACTAGCGGGGGGGGGTGAGCAGTTCTTC. Protein sequence: CASSSEGLAGGGEQFF.

The V gene is TRBV11-2, the J gene TRBJ1-1, with 8 bases lining up with TRBD1. The V segment lost 0 bases and the J segment 4 bases; nucleotides outside the gene matches: 7. In germline, CDR1 is SGHAT, CDR2 FQNNGV. CDR3 size: 16 residues. The CDR3 DNA reads TGTGCCAGCAGCTTAGATACCGGGACAGGCAGCACTGAAGCTTTCTTT. Protein product: CASSLDTGTGSTEAFF.

The chain combines TRBV7-2 with TRBJ1-6; 12 bases match TRBD1. Germline trimming cut 8 bases from V and 8 bases from J; bases unmatched to any gene: 4. Germline V gene lookup returns CDR1 SGHTA and CDR2 FQGNSA. CDR3 length equals 14 residues. CDR3 nucleotides: TGTGCCAGCGGCGGGACAGGGGGCGATTCACCCCTCCACTTT. Its protein is CASGGTGGDSPLHF.

The chain links TRBV29-1 to TRBJ2-3; perhaps TRBD1 as D (6 bases). Trimming pared 7 bases from V and 2 bases from J, leaving 16 bases between. The CDR3 has 14 residues. CDR1 is SQVTM and CDR2 is ANQGSEA in the germline V gene. CDR3: CSAGVGANTDTQYF. The CDR3 DNA reads as TGCAGCGCTGGGGTGGGGGCTAACACAGATACGCAGTATTTT.

V and J are TRBV5-4 and TRBJ2-3; the match to TRBD2 covers 9 bases. CDR1 is SGHNT, CDR2 YYREEE, per germline (reference sequence). J gave up 7 bases and V 4 bases, and 10 bases lay outside the gene matches. The CDR3 is made up of 15 amino acids. The CDR3 protein is CASSLAGNRGNTQYF. In DNA form, the CDR3 reads TGTGCCAGCAGCCTAGCGGGGAACCGGGGGAATACGCAGTATTTT.

This chain uses TRBV12-3 or TRBV12-4 with TRBJ2-1, with TRBD2 as a possible D gene (5 bases). Trimming shortened V by 5 bases and J by 12 bases, and 11 bases separated the two germline ends. The CDR3 is made up of 11 amino acids. The CDR3 DNA reads as TGTGCCAGCAGTCCGGACTCCCGGCAGTTCTTC. This translates into CASSPDSRQFF.

This clone was counted between two and nine times. The rearrangement uses TRBV5-4 and TRBJ2-7; 7 bases map to TRBD2. V dropped 0 bases and J dropped 0; count of bases not matched to a gene: 0. This CDR3 comprises 14 residues. CDR1 is SGHNT, CDR2 YYREEE, per germline (reference sequence). The CDR3 nucleotides are TGTGCCAGCAGCTTGGGCGGGAGCTCCTACGAGCAGTACGTC. It codes for CASSLGGSSYEQYV.